This T cell receptor beta chain comes out of a study of control samples from healthy donors and cancer patients (dated by TCRdb to about 2020). Library construction relied on the immunoSEQ multiplex PCR assay. TCRdb limited this immuneACCESS table to in-frame rearrangements with V and J called. A share of clones is missing; checked studies link under half to unresolved V genes, and the rest is unexplained. The sample records 150,000 or so clones, about 93% of which are singletons. The ten largest account for around 2.4% of the sample. The CDR1 and CDR2 encoded by the germline V gene are KGHDR and SFDVKD. The V end gives up 2 bases and the J end 6 bases, leaving 7 bases in the junction not matched to a gene. The CDR3 contains 15 residues, cysteine and phenylalanine counted. The retained sequence is limited to the CDR3, 45 bases, with the frame set at the first base. For this clone: Which antigen it targets is not known. Per-base qualities were not stored, and no clone one base away is much larger.

Recombination linked TRBV24-1 to TRBJ2-7, and 9 junction bases match TRBD2. This receptor was obtained from a man aged 50-60 years in good health. Sequenced material: blood. The nucleotide sequence is given as TGTGCCACCAGTGATTCAGCGGGAGGCTCCCTCGAGCAGTACTTC. Translation gives CATSDSAGGSLEQYF.